This TCR beta chain was found in a study of cytomegalovirus exposure and HLA in healthy donors. Study summary: Of 300 to 450 genotyped donors, about 80% clustered with self-reported Caucasian donors. General study results and limits: Donor immune exposure was known only as CMV serostatus.

This clone was found once. What it recognizes is unknown. The PCR contained 60 Vbeta and 13 Jbeta primers. Using immunoSEQ multiplex PCR, the repertoire was profiled, and TCRdb retains in-frame clones only, with some absent. The top ten hold approximately 4.1% of the sample, which has over 120,000 clones, over 70% seen once. Trimming cost V 0 bases and J 14 bases, with 10 bases left between them. The V gene's germline CDR1 is SQVTM and CDR2 ANQGSEA. The CDR3 extends over 11 amino acids. Material for sequencing was PBMCs. This receptor was identified in a man aged 35 to 55 in good health and CMV-seronegative. V usage is TRBV29-1 and J usage is TRBJ1-4; D is possibly TRBD1 (5 bases). The CDR3 reads CSVEDRAALFF. The CDR3 bases are TGCAGCGTTGAAGACAGGGCGGCCCTGTTTTTT.